These 20 T cell receptor beta chains were all obtained from the same sample, sequenced in a study of prognosis after radiotherapy for stage I lung cancer. TCR beta CDR3 amplification from genomic DNA was performed by two-round multiplex PCR. TRBV and TRBJ genes each had their own specific primers in first-round PCR. Via MiXCR, TCRdb re-called the multiplex PCR reads, giving one row per CDR3 protein. The sample has over 15,000 distinct CDR3 sequences; 40% to 55% are singletons. The material sequenced was PBMCs, taken before or after stereotactic body radiation therapy (not recorded which). Receptors were obtained from a donor aged 50 or older with non-small cell lung cancer.

This clonotype was recorded many times. Relative to the germline gene, one junction end is altered; a read error may explain this. The chain has TRBV6-1 and TRBJ2-7; no definite D call. CDR1 and CDR2 from the germline V gene are MNHNS and SASEGT. There are 13 residues in the CDR3. CDR3 protein: CASSLQSSFELYF. The DNA for the CDR3 is TGTGCCAGCAGCCTACAGAGCTCCTTCGAGCTGTACTTC.

At least ten counts were recorded for this clonotype. This rearrangement joins TRBV20-1 to TRBJ1-1; D perhaps matches TRBD1 (6 bases). The CDR3 totals 14 residues. Trimming pared 5 bases from V and 2 bases from J, leaving 15 bases between. CDR1 is DFQATT, CDR2 SNEGSKA, per germline (reference sequence). The CDR3 loop is CSAQAGTFNTEAFF. CDR3 bases: TGCAGTGCTCAAGCCGGGACATTTAACACTGAAGCTTTCTTT.

The chain carries TRBV6-5 and TRBJ1-2, with TRBD1 as a possible D gene (6 bases). Trimming removed 1 base at V and 4 bases at J, with 13 bases between. The germline CDR1 and CDR2 sequences are MNHEY and SVGAGI. The CDR3 contains 15 residues. The CDR3 sequence: CASSYLGGGSYGYTF. In DNA, the CDR3 is TGTGCCAGCAGTTACTTGGGGGGCGGGAGCTATGGCTACACCTTC.

Comments on this clonotype: A far larger clone lies a single base away; this is likely a read error. The V and J genes are TRBV7-9 and TRBJ2-5, with TRBD2 identical over 11 bases. The trim removed 7 bases at V and 1 base at J, leaving 11 bases unmatched. This CDR3 has 17 amino acids. CDR1 is SEHNR and CDR2 is FQNEAQ in the germline V gene (reference sequence). CDR3 sequence reads: CASIPRRLAGLQETQYF. CDR3 sequence (DNA): TGTGCCAGCATCCCCCGCCGACTAGCGGGACTCCAAGAGACCCAGTACTTC.

The DNA for the CDR3 is TGTGCCAGCAGCCCGACGGGGTCATATACGCAGTATTTT. It is translated as CASSPTGSYTQYF. This chain uses TRBV7-2 with TRBJ2-3, with D perhaps TRBD2 (5 bases). Germline V gene sequence: CDR1 SGHTA, CDR2 FQGNSA. The V gene lost 5 bases and the J gene lost 7 bases, with 13 bases spanning the gap. This CDR3 spans 13 amino acids.

This clonotype came up a few times. A much larger clone is a single base away; this may be a read error. V usage is TRBV3-1 and J usage is TRBJ2-3; D unclear. The CDR3 has 13 amino acids. CDR1 LGHDT and CDR2 YNNKEL come from the germline V gene (reference sequence). CDR3 protein: CACSQDLATLQYF. CDR3 bases: TGTGCCTGCAGCCAAGATTTGGCCACTTTGCAGTATTTT.

This clonotype was counted ten times or more. The rearrangement joins TRBV5-1 to TRBJ2-6; 8 bases match TRBD1. CDR1 and CDR2 from the germline V gene are SGHRS and YFSETQ. Germline trimming cut 0 bases from V and 2 bases from J; bases unmatched to any gene: 4. The CDR3 is made up of 17 amino acids. In DNA, the CDR3 is TGCGCCAGCAGCTTGGCAGGGGGCGGGACTGGGGCCAACGTCCTGACTTTC. Its translation is CASSLAGGGTGANVLTF. The full variable domain, with the rest looked up from reference TRBV5-1 and TRBJ2-6, is KAGVTQTPRYLIKTRGQQVTLSCSPISGHRSVSWYQQTPGQGLQFLFEYFSETQRNKGNFPGRFSGRQFSNSRSEMNVSTLELGDSALYLCASSLAGGGTGANVLTFGAGSRLTVL.

Within the sample, this clonotype is medium-sized. The CDR3 DNA reads TGTGCCAGCAGCCAGAGCGGAGAGGAGCTGTTTTTT. Translation gives CASSQSGEELFF. V gene TRBV3-1 combines with J gene TRBJ2-2; D is perhaps TRBD2 (5 bases). V lost 3 bases and J lost 10, with 9 bases in between. The length of the CDR3 is 12 residues. Germline V lookup: CDR1 LGHDT, CDR2 YNNKEL (reference sequence). Drawing the rest from reference TRBV3-1 and TRBJ2-2, the complete variable domain is DTAVSQTPKYLVTQMGNDKSIKCEQNLGHDTMYWYKQDSKKFLKIMFSYNNKELIINETVPNRFSPKSPDKAHLNLHINSLELGDSAVYFCASSQSGEELFFGEGSRLTVL.

This clonotype was recorded many times. In DNA, the CDR3 is TGTGCCAGCAGTTATTCCCCTTACAGAGTTACGAACACTGAAGCTTTCTTT. It encodes CASSYSPYRVTNTEAFF. The chain couples TRBV6-2 or TRBV6-3 to TRBJ1-1; no clear D gene. There are 17 residues in the CDR3. CDR1 is MNHEY, CDR2 SVGEGT, per germline. The V end was cut by 3 bases, the J end by 1 base, with 18 bases between.

This clonotype has only a few counts. The chain joins TRBV28 to TRBJ1-1, with D maybe TRBD1 (5 bases). The CDR3 loop spans 14 amino acids. Germline V gives CDR1 MDHEN, CDR2 SYDVKM. V dropped 3 bases and J dropped 1 base, with 9 bases sitting between them. CDR3 sequence (DNA): TGTGCCAGCAGTTTCGGGGGGAGGAACACTGAAGCTTTCTTT. It codes for CASSFGGRNTEAFF.

This clonotype appeared many times. V is TRBV5-4 and J is TRBJ2-7; D possibly matches TRBD1 or TRBD2 (5 bases each). The CDR3 contains 15 residues. The germline V gene has CDR1 SGHNT and CDR2 YYREEE (reference sequence). The germline V and J ends were trimmed by 0 bases and 3 bases, with 13 bases remaining between them. Here the CDR3 reads CASSLGARGDYEQYF. The CDR3 nucleotides read TGTGCCAGCAGCTTGGGGGCGAGAGGGGACTACGAGCAGTACTTC. The variable domain in full, with the rest retrieved from reference TRBV5-4 and TRBJ2-7, is ETGVTQSPTHLIKTRGQQVTLRCSSQSGHNTVSWYQQALGQGPQFIFQYYREEENGRGNFPPRFSGLQFPNYSSELNVNALELDDSALYLCASSLGARGDYEQYFGPGTRLTVT.

The chain couples TRBV4-1 to TRBJ2-2; D not certain. Between the trimmed V and J ends, which lost 4 bases and 2 bases, there was a span of 11 bases. Germline CDR1 reads MGHRA; CDR2 reads YSYEKL. There are 15 residues in the CDR3. The CDR3 DNA follows: TGCGCCAGCAGCCCCTCTGCAATTAACACCGGGGAGCTGTTTTTT. Translation gives CASSPSAINTGELFF.

This rearrangement joins TRBV19 to TRBJ1-2, with D uncertain. Looked up from germline, CDR1 is LNHDA and CDR2 is SQIVND (reference sequence). V lost 6 bases and J 4 bases, leaving 15 bases between the germline ends. The CDR3 contains 14 residues. DNA of the CDR3: TGTGCCAGTAGCAATACCGGCAGACTCTATGGCTACACCTTC. Translation: CASSNTGRLYGYTF.

This chain uses TRBV12-3 or TRBV12-4 with TRBJ2-1, with no clear D. This CDR3 spans 13 amino acids. V lost 11 bases and J 4 bases, leaving 15 bases between the germline ends. The CDR3 loop reads CAAKAPGYNEQFF. CDR3 bases: TGTGCCGCGAAGGCCCCTGGGTACAATGAGCAGTTCTTC.

This clonotype appeared a single time. A far more abundant clone sits one base away, making this likely a read error. The chain has TRBV27 and TRBJ1-1, with D perhaps matching TRBD1 (6 bases). The germline gives CDR1 MNHEY, CDR2 SMNVEV (reference sequence). The CDR3 consists of 14 residues. The chain's CDR3 is CASSLLGQRYEKYF. CDR3 DNA sequence: TGTGCCAGCAGTTTATTGGGACAACGCTACGAGAAGTACTTC.

This clonotype occurred many times. This chain uses TRBV18 with TRBJ2-3; 8 positions agree with TRBD2. The germline gives CDR1 KGHSH, CDR2 LQKENI. The V and J ends lost 2 bases and 4 bases, in that order; junction bases with no gene match: 8. There are 16 residues in the CDR3. DNA for the CDR3: TGTGCCAGCTCACCAAGTCAGCGGGAGAGGCCAGATACGCAGTATTTT. Protein: CASSPSQRERPDTQYF.

Many counts were recorded for this clonotype. The chain recombines TRBV15 with TRBJ2-1; D not resolved. Germline loops: CDR1 LNHNV, CDR2 YYDKDF (reference sequence). This CDR3 region has 12 residues. Trimming cost V 3 bases and J 6 bases, with 6 bases left between them. CDR3 coding DNA: TGTGCCACCAGCAGCACCTTCAATGAGCAGTTCTTC. It yields the protein CATSSTFNEQFF.

V is TRBV27 and J is TRBJ2-1, with no clear D. The germline V gene encodes CDR1 MNHEY and CDR2 SMNVEV (reference sequence). V was trimmed by 4 bases and J by 2 bases, leaving 6 bases between them. The CDR3 covers 13 residues. CDR3 sequence reads: CASSSTTYNEQFF. Written as DNA, the CDR3 is TGTGCCAGCAGTTCCACTACCTACAATGAGCAGTTCTTC.

Concerning this clonotype itself: The final CDR3 position lacks the conserved phenylalanine or tryptophan, pointing to a likely read error. Here the CDR3 reads CASSFYRGLDEQYL. The CDR3 nucleotides are TGTGCCAGCAGTTTCTACAGGGGGCTGGACGAGCAGTACCTC. J is TRBJ2-7 and V is TRBV12-3 or TRBV12-4; 9 nucleotides agree with TRBD1. J lost 5 bases, V lost 3 bases, and 5 bases had no gene match. The CDR3 is 14 amino acids.

Turning to this clonotype: A far larger clone is one base from this, pointing to a likely read error. The V gene is TRBV6-9, the J gene TRBJ2-6; TRBD2 aligns across 8 bases. Germline CDR1 MNHGY, CDR2 SVAAGI. V gave up 3 bases and J gave up 4 bases; unmatched junction bases: 17. This CDR3 is built from 20 residues. DNA for the CDR3: TGTGCCAGCAGTTACGCGGGACTATCGGGAGGGAGTGCCGGGGCCAACGTCCTGACTTTC. Encoded protein: CASSYAGLSGGSAGANVLTF.